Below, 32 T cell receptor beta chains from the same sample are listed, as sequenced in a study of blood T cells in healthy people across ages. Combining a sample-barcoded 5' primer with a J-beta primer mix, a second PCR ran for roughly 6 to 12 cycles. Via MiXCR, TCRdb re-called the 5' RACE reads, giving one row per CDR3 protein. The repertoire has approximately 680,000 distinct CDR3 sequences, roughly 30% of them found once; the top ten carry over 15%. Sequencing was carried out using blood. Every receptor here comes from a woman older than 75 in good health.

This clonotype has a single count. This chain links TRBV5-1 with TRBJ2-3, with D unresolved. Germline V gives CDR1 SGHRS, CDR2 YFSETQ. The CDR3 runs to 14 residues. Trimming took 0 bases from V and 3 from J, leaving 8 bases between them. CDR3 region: CASSLETRTDTQYF. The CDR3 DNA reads TGCGCCAGCAGCTTGGAGACTCGAACAGATACGCAGTATTTT.

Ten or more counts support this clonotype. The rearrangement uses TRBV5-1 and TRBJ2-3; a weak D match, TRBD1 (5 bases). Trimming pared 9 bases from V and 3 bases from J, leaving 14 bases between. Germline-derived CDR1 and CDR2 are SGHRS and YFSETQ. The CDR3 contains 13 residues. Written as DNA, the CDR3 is TGCGCCACAGGGCTGGGTCGGACAGATACGCAGTATTTT. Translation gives CATGLGRTDTQYF.

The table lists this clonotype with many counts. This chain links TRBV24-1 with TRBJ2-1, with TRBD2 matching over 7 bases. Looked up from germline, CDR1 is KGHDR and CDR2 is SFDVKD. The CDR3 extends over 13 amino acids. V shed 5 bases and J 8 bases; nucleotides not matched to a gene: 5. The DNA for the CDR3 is TGTGCCACCAGTGGGGAGACTAGCCATGAGCAGTTCTTC. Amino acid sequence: CATSGETSHEQFF.

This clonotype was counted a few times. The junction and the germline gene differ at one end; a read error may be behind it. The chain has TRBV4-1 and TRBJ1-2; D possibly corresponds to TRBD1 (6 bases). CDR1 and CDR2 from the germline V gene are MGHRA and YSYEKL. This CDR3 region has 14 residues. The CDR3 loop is CTSSQETGPYGYTF. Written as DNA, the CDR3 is TGCACCAGCAGCCAAGAGACAGGACCCTATGGCTACACCTTC.

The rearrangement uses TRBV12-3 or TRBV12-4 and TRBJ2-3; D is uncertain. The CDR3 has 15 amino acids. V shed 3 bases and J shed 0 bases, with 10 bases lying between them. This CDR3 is CASSFRGVSTDTQYF. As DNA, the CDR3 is TGTGCCAGCAGTTTCAGAGGTGTGAGCACAGATACGCAGTATTTT.

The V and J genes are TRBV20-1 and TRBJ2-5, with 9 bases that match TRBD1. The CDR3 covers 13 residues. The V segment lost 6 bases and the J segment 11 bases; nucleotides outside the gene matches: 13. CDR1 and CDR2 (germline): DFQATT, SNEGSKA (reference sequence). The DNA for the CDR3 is TGCAGTGCCGTACGACAGGGGGGGGAGGAGCAGTACTTC. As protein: CSAVRQGGEEQYF.

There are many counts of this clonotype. In DNA form, the CDR3 reads TGTGCCAGCAGCGGTGGACAGCCGAACACTGAAGCTTTCTTT. This sequence encodes CASSGGQPNTEAFF. V gene TRBV9 combines with J gene TRBJ1-1, with D tentatively TRBD1 (6 bases). This CDR3 is built from 14 residues. Germline CDR1 reads SGDLS; CDR2 reads YYNGEE. The V gene lost 3 bases and the J gene lost 1 base, with 10 bases spanning the gap.

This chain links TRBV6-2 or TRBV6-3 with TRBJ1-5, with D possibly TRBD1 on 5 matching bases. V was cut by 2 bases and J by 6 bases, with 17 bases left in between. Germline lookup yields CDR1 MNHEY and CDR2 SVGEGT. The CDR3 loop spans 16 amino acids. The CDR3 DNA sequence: TGTGCCAGCAGTTACGGGCGGCAGGGCAGAACTCAGCCCCAGCATTTT. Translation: CASSYGRQGRTQPQHF.

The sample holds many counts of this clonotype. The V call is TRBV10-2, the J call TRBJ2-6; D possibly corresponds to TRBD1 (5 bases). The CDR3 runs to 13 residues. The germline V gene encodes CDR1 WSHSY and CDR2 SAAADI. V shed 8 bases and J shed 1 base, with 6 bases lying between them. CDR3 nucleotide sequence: TGCGCCAGCGCAGGGTCTGGGGCCAACGTCCTGACTTTC. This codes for CASAGSGANVLTF.

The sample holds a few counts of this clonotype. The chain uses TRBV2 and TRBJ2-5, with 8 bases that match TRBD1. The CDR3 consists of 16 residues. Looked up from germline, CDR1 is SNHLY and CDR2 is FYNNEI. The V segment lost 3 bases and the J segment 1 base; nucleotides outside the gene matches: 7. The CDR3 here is CASSDGQGAFQETQYF. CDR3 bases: TGTGCCAGCAGTGACGGGCAGGGGGCTTTCCAAGAGACCCAGTACTTC.

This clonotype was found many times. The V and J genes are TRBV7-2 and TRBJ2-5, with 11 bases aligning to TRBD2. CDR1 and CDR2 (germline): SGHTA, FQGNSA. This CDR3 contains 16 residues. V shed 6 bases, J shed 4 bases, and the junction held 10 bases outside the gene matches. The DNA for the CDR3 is TGTGCCAGCAGTGTACTAGCGGGGGCTCCTGGAGAGACCCAGTACTTC. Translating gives CASSVLAGAPGETQYF.

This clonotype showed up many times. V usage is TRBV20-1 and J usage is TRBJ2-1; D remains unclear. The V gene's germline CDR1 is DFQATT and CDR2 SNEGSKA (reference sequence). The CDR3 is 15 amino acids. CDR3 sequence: CSRASSLTPYNEQFF. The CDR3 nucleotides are TGCAGCCGGGCGTCGAGTCTCACCCCCTACAATGAGCAGTTCTTC.

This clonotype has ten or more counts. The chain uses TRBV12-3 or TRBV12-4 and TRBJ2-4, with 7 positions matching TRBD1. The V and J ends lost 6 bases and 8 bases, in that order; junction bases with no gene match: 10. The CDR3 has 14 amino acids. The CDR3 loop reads CASRTGTTGDIQYF. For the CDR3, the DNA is TGTGCCAGCAGGACAGGGACCACTGGGGACATTCAGTACTTC.

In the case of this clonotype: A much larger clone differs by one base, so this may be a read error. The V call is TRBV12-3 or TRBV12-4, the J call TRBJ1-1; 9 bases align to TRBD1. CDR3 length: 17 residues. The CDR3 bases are TGTGCCAGCAGTTCCCGGACAGGGGCCACGATGAACACTGTAGCTTTCTTT. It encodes CASSSRTGATMNTVAFF.

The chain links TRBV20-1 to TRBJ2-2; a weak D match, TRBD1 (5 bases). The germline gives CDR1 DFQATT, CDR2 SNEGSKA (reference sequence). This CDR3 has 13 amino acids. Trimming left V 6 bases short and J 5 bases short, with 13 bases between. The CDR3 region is CSARGPGTGELFF. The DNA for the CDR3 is TGCAGTGCCCGAGGTCCAGGGACCGGGGAGCTGTTTTTT.

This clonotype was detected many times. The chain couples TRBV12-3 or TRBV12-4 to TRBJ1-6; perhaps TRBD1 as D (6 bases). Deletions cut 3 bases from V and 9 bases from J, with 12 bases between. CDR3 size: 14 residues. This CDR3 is CASSFLRGGSPLHF. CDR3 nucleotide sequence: TGTGCCAGCAGTTTCCTCAGGGGAGGTTCACCCCTCCACTTT.

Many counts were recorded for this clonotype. CDR3 nucleotide sequence: TGCAGTGCTTACCGACAGTCTACAGATACGCAGTATTTT. Its translation is CSAYRQSTDTQYF. The chain uses TRBV20-1 and TRBJ2-3; a weak D match, TRBD1 (5 bases). This CDR3 region has 13 residues. Germline V lookup: CDR1 DFQATT, CDR2 SNEGSKA (reference sequence). The V end lost 5 bases, the J end lost 3 bases, and 12 bases lay between the germline ends.

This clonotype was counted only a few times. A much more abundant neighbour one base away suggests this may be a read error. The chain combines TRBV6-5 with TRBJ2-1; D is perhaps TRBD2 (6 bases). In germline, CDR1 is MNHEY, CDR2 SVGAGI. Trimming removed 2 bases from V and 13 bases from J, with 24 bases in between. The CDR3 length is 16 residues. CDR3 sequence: CASSYLTGAGGETQFF. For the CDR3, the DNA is TGTGCCAGCAGTTACCTAACTGGGGCAGGCGGGGAGACCCAGTTCTTC.

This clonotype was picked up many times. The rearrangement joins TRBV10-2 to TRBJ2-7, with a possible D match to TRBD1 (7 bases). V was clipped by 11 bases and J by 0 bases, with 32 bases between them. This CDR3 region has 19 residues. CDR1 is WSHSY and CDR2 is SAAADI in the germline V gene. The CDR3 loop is CASRPGGWGQVGPSYEQYF. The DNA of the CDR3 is TGCGCCTCACGTCCAGGGGGGTGGGGACAAGTGGGACCCTCCTACGAGCAGTACTTC.

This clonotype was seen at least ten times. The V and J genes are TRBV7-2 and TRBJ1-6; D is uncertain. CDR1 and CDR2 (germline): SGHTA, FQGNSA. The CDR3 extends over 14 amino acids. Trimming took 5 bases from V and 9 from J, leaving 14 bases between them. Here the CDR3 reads CASSPALDRSPLHF. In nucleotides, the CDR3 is TGTGCCAGCAGCCCGGCTCTTGATCGTTCACCCCTCCACTTT.

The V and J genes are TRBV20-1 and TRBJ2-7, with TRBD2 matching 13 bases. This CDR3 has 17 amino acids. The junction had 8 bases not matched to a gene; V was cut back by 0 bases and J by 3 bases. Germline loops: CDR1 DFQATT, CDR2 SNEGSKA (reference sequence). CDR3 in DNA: TGCAGTGCTAGAGATCCGAGAGGACTAGCGGGAGACTACGAGCAGTACTTC. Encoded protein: CSARDPRGLAGDYEQYF.

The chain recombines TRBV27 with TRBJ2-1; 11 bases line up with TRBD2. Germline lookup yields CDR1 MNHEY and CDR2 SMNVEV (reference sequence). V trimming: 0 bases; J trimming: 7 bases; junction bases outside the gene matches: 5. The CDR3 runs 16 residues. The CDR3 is CASSLSPGLAVNEQFF. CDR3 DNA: TGTGCCAGCAGTTTATCGCCGGGACTAGCGGTTAATGAGCAGTTCTTC.

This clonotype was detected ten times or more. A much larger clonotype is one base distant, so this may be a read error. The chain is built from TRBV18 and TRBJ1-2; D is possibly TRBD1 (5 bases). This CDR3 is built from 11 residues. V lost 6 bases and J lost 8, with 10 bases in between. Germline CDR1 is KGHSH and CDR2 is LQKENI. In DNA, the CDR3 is TGTGCCAGCTCCACCTGGGGGGGCTACACCTTC. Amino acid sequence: CASSTWGGYTF.

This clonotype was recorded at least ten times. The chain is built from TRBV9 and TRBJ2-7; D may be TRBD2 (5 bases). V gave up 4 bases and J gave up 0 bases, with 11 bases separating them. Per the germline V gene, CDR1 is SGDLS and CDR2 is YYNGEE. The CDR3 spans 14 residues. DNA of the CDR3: TGTGCCAGCAGCACGGGAATGAGCTCCTACGAGCAGTACTTC. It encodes CASSTGMSSYEQYF.

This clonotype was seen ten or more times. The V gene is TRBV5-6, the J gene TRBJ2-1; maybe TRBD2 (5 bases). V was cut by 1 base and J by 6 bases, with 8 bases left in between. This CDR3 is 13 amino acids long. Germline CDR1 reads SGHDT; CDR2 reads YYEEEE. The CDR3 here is CASSLYGINEQFF. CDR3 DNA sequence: TGTGCCAGCAGCTTGTACGGGATCAATGAGCAGTTCTTC.

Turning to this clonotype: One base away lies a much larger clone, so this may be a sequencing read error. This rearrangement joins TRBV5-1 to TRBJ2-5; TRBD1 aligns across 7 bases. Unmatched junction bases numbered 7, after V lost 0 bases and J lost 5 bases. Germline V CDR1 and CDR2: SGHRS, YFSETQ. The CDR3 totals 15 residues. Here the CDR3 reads CASSLEHTQGETQYF. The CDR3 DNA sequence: TGCGCCAGCAGCTTGGAACATACACAGGGGGAGACCCAGTACTTC. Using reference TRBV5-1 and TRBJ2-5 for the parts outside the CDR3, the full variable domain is KAGVTQTPRYLIKTRGQQVTLSCSPISGHRSVSWYQQTPGQGLQFLFEYFSETQRNKGNFPGRFSGRQFSNSRSEMNVSTLELGDSALYLCASSLEHTQGETQYFGPGTRLLVL.

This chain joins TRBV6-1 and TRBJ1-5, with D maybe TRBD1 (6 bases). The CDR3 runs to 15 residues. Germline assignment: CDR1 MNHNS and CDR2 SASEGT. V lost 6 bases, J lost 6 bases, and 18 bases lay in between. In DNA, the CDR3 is TGTGCCAGCAGCGAACGGGGGGGCGCGGGTCAGCCCCAGCATTTT. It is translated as CASSERGGAGQPQHF.

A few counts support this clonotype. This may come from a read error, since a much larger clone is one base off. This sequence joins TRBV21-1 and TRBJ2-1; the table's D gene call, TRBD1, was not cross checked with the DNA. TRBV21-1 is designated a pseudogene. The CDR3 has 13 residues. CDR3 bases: TGTGCCAGCAGCATAGGACAGGGCAATGAGCAGTTCTTC. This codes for CASSIGQGNEQFF.

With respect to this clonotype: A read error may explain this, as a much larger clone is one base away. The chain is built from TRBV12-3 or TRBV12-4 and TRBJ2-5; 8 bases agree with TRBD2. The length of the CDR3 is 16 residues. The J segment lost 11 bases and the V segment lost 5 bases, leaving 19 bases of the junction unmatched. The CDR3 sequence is CASSPPAGGTYNEQYF. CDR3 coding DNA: TGTGCCAGCAGTCCCCCCGCGGGGGGTACCTACAATGAGCAGTACTTC.

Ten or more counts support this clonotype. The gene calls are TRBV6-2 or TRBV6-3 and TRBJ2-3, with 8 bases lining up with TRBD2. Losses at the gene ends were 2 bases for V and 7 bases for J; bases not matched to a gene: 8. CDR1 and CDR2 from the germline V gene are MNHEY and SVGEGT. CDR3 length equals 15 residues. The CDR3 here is CASSYGLAEGNTQYF. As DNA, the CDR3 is TGTGCCAGCAGTTACGGACTAGCAGAGGGCAATACGCAGTATTTT.

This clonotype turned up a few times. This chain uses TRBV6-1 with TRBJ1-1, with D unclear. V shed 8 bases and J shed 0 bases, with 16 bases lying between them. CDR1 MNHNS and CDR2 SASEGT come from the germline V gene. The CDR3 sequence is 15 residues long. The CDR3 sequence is CASQSEQVLNTEAFF. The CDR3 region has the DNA TGTGCCAGCCAATCCGAGCAGGTTTTGAACACTGAAGCTTTCTTT.

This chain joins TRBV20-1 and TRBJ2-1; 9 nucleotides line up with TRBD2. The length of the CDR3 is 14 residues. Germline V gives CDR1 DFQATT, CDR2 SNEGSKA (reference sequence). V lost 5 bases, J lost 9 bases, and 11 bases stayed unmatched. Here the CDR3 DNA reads TGCAGTGCTTCGGGACTAGCCGGGTGCGGTGAGCAGTTCTTC. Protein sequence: CSASGLAGCGEQFF.